This entry describes one T cell receptor (beta chain). Its antigen is undetermined. Germline V gene lookup returns CDR1 SGHVS and CDR2 FNYEAQ. Trimming shortened V by 5 bases and J by 7 bases, and 17 bases separated the two germline ends. This CDR3 is built from 14 residues. The data are from a study of CD8+CD57+ T cells in acquired aplastic anemia. Study background: Sorted CD4+ and CD8+ cells gave an average of roughly 3.5 ug of DNA.

Genomic DNA constituted the template upon which TCR beta VDJ and CDR3 profiling was performed. TCRdb reprocessed the reads via MiXCR and lists one record per CDR3 protein. Among 150,000 to 200,000 distinct CDR3 sequences listed, 64% were seen once. Points from the study as a whole: Researchers reported that CD8+ Simpson's diversity was not significantly different in patients versus controls. Patients and controls had in common 25 to 30 CD8+ CDR3 sequences.

Sequenced: sorted CD4+, CD8+, or CD8+CD57+ T cells (not recorded which) from PBMCs. The clonotype comes from a human donor with severe aplastic anemia or a healthy control (not recorded which). V gene TRBV7-6 combines with J gene TRBJ1-2; a weak D match, TRBD1 (6 bases). The CDR3 DNA is TGTGCCAGCAGCATTAACAGGGAGGGAATTGGCTACACCTTC. Its protein product is CASSINREGIGYTF.